This entry is about one TCR beta chain. Its antigen is undetermined. This sample is part of a study of T cell repertoires in cytomegalovirus infection. Study information: In the study, CMV epitopes included recently identified HLA-C-restricted and well-studied HLA-B-restricted ones. CMV infection plus the matching HLA type was flagged by public TCR beta signatures. Study results and limitations: HLA-C-restricted CMV-specific TCR beta clonotypes were dominant in the ex vivo response. Individuals carrying CMV plus the relevant HLA were identified by cumulative frequency of public TCR beta families.

There are 17 residues in the CDR3. The germline gives CDR1 SGHNT, CDR2 YYREEE (reference sequence). The ends were cut back, 2 bases at V and 4 bases at J, with 21 bases in the middle. In TCRdb, the reads were re-called with MiXCR into one record per CDR3 protein. The sample has 900,000 to 950,000 distinct CDR3 sequences; less than 40% are singletons. The sequence derives from a human donor in good health (CMV status not recorded). Some clones in this sample may be carry-over from other donors' samples. This chain connects TRBV5-4 to TRBJ1-2, with a possible D match to TRBD1 (5 bases). This material consisted of cultured CD8+ T cells from PBMCs, taken from culture after CMV antigen stimulation. CDR3 sequence reads: CASSFAPGQGDSYGYTF. CDR3 nucleotides: TGTGCCAGCAGCTTTGCCCCCGGACAAGGAGATTCCTATGGCTACACCTTC.